Following are 15 T cell receptor beta chains from one sample sequenced in a study. The repertoire was sequenced with immunoSEQ multiplex PCR; TCRdb's copy has only in-frame clones and lacks some. The table has under 90,000 clones, over 85% seen once. The sequenced material came from PBMCs. These TCRs come from a man aged 35-49 years with rheumatoid arthritis.

To note about this clone: At one end the junction does not follow the germline gene, possibly because of a read error. This chain uses TRBV24-1 with TRBJ2-7; D unresolved. CDR1 and CDR2 (germline): KGHDR, SFDVKD. CDR3 length: 14 residues. The CDR3 bases are TGTGCCACCAGTGATCCCAGGCTCCTATACGGGCAGTACTTC. It is translated as CATSDPRLLYGQYF.

J is TRBJ1-6 and V is TRBV10-3, with 7 bases aligning to TRBD1. V lost 5 bases to trimming and J lost 7 bases; unmatched junction nucleotides: 5. Per germline, CDR1 ENHRY and CDR2 SYGVKD. CDR3 size: 14 residues. The CDR3 coding sequence is TGTGCCATCAGTCAGGGGGTGGGAAATTCACCCCTCCACTTT. Its protein product is CAISQGVGNSPLHF.

A single count supports this clone. The chain combines TRBV19 with TRBJ2-7, with 10 bases matching TRBD1. Looked up from germline, CDR1 is LNHDA and CDR2 is SQIVND (reference sequence). The length of the CDR3 is 14 residues. The V segment lost 8 bases and the J segment 1 base; nucleotides outside the gene matches: 5. The CDR3 DNA reads as TGTGCCAGTCGGGACAGGGGAGGGTCCTACGAGCAGTACTTC. It codes for CASRDRGGSYEQYF.

The V gene is TRBV4-1, the J gene TRBJ1-4, with D unresolved. The CDR3 sequence is 15 residues long. V dropped 3 bases and J dropped 10 bases, with 18 bases sitting between them. Germline V lookup: CDR1 MGHRA, CDR2 YSYEKL. As DNA, the CDR3 is TGCGCCAGCAGCCAGACCGGCCAAAGGTCCGGAAAACTGTTTTTT. This sequence encodes CASSQTGQRSGKLFF.

The sample holds one count of this clone. In nucleotides, the CDR3 is TGTGCCAGCAGTTACGGTCGGAGTAACTATGGCTACACCTTC. It specifies CASSYGRSNYGYTF. This chain uses TRBV6-5 with TRBJ1-2; D gene unclear. The germline CDR1 and CDR2 sequences are MNHEY and SVGAGI. V was trimmed by 2 bases and J by 1 base, leaving 8 bases between them. CDR3 size: 14 residues.

The rearrangement uses TRBV28 and TRBJ1-5; TRBD1 agrees at 7 bases. Germline trimming cut 1 base from V and 9 bases from J; bases unmatched to any gene: 15. Germline V CDR1 and CDR2: MDHEN, SYDVKM. The CDR3 length is 17 residues. CDR3 nucleotide sequence: TGTGCCAGCAGTTTATCCGACAGGGAGCCCTATAGGGCGCCCCAGCATTTT. Encoded protein: CASSLSDREPYRAPQHF.

The CDR3 loop reads CASSPRQGWHYGYTF. The CDR3 region has the DNA TGTGCCAGCAGCCCCCGACAGGGGTGGCACTATGGCTACACCTTC. This chain links TRBV7-8 with TRBJ1-2; 8 bases are shared with TRBD1. Germline trimming cut 5 bases from V and 3 bases from J; bases unmatched to any gene: 8. The CDR3 has 15 residues. The germline V gene has CDR1 SGHVS and CDR2 FQNEAQ.

V gene TRBV19 combines with J gene TRBJ2-1; D unclear. CDR3 length: 14 amino acids. Germline V CDR1 and CDR2: LNHDA, SQIVND (reference sequence). With 1 base removed from V and 1 base from J, the gap between germline ends came to 5 bases. In nucleotides, the CDR3 is TGTGCCAGTAGTATAGGGGTTTCCTACAATGAGCAGTTCTTC. Protein: CASSIGVSYNEQFF. The whole variable domain, filled in from reference TRBV19 and TRBJ2-1, reads DGGITQSPKYLFRKEGQNVTLSCEQNLNHDAMYWYRQDPGQGLRLIYYSQIVNDFQKGDIAEGYSVSREKKESFPLTVTSAQKNPTAFYLCASSIGVSYNEQFFGPGTRLTVL.

This chain joins TRBV5-7 and TRBJ1-2; a possible D gene is TRBD1 (5 bases). TRBV5-7 is given ORF status, its function remaining uncertain. V lost 4 bases and J 4 bases, leaving 17 bases between the germline ends. This CDR3 has 15 amino acids. For the CDR3, the DNA is TGTGCCAGCAGCCCGTCGGGGCCAGGCGGCTATGGCTACACCTTC. Translating it yields CASSPSGPGGYGYTF.

The chain couples TRBV6-4 to TRBJ2-1; 14 bases are shared with TRBD2. The germline gives CDR1 MRHNA, CDR2 SNTAGT. After removal of 2 bases from V and 12 bases from J, the junction contained 12 bases not matched to a gene. The CDR3 runs 17 residues. The CDR3 DNA is TGTGCCAGCAGTGACCAACCCGGGACTAGCGGGAGATCGGGGCAGTTCTTC. It is translated as CASSDQPGTSGRSGQFF.

The sample holds one count of this clone. The V call is TRBV5-4, the J call TRBJ2-3; D is tentatively TRBD1 or TRBD2 (7 bases each). Trimming shortened V by 2 bases and J by 8 bases, and 18 bases separated the two germline ends. The germline gives CDR1 SGHNT, CDR2 YYREEE (reference sequence). The CDR3 loop spans 15 amino acids. The CDR3 DNA reads as TGTGCCAGCAGCTTTGGGGGAGGGGGCGAGGTTACGCAGTATTTT. Protein sequence: CASSFGGGGEVTQYF.

The rearrangement uses TRBV24-1 and TRBJ1-4, with D possibly TRBD1 on 5 matching bases. Trimming shortened V by 5 bases and J by 0 bases, and 9 bases separated the two germline ends. This CDR3 contains 15 residues. Germline lookup yields CDR1 KGHDR and CDR2 SFDVKD. CDR3 protein: CATSVGGATNEKLFF. The CDR3 DNA reads TGTGCCACCAGTGTCGGAGGGGCAACTAATGAAAAACTGTTTTTT.

The chain uses TRBV10-3 and TRBJ1-1; 7 bases are a match to TRBD1. V dropped 8 bases and J dropped 0; count of bases not matched to a gene: 3. The CDR3 loop spans 13 amino acids. Germline loops: CDR1 ENHRY, CDR2 SYGVKD. CDR3 sequence: CAIGTALNTEAFF. In DNA, the CDR3 is TGTGCCATCGGGACAGCGTTGAACACTGAAGCTTTCTTT.

This rearrangement joins TRBV19 to TRBJ1-1; D perhaps matches TRBD1 (5 bases). This CDR3 has 15 amino acids. In germline, CDR1 is LNHDA, CDR2 SQIVND (reference sequence). The V end was cut by 1 base, the J end by 1 base, with 10 bases between. The CDR3 loop reads CASSIVGAPNTEAFF. Written as DNA, the CDR3 is TGTGCCAGTAGTATAGTCGGGGCACCGAACACTGAAGCTTTCTTT.

The chain has TRBV5-6 and TRBJ2-1; D unresolved. Germline V lookup: CDR1 SGHDT, CDR2 YYEEEE. CDR3 length: 15 amino acids. V was clipped by 1 base and J by 0 bases, with 8 bases between them. In DNA, the CDR3 is TGTGCCAGCAGCTTGCTACAGAGCTCCTACAATGAGCAGTTCTTC. Its protein product is CASSLLQSSYNEQFF.